Below are 28 T cell receptor beta chains sequenced from a single sample in a study of patients and donors after allogeneic stem cell transplantation. TCRdb re-called the RT-PCR reads through MiXCR, storing one row per CDR3 protein. This sample has about 230,000 distinct CDR3 sequences, with 12% to 15% found just once. The sequencing sample was made of blood, either unsorted or a sorted T cell fraction (not recorded which). Receptors were obtained from a human donor who was either an allogeneic HSCT recipient or a stem cell or donor lymphocyte infusion donor (not recorded which). It is not recorded whose cells these are; they may come from a transplant donor.

The CDR3 coding sequence is TGTGCCAGCAGCTTAGTAGGCAGAAACTCTGGAAACACCATATATTTT. This gives the protein CASSLVGRNSGNTIYF. The rearrangement joins TRBV7-6 to TRBJ1-3, with no clear D. CDR1 is SGHVS and CDR2 is FNYEAQ in the germline V gene. V lost 1 base and J 0 bases, leaving 10 bases between the germline ends. This CDR3 is built from 16 residues.

This clonotype was seen more than once but under ten times. V gene TRBV12-3 or TRBV12-4 combines with J gene TRBJ2-7; 7 bases map to TRBD1. V gave up 5 bases and J gave up 2 bases; unmatched junction bases: 6. The CDR3 contains 14 residues. DNA for the CDR3: TGTGCCAGCAGTGTCGACAGGGTCCCCTACGAGCAGTACTTC. As protein: CASSVDRVPYEQYF.

This clonotype has at least ten counts. The chain joins TRBV3-1 to TRBJ2-2; perhaps D is TRBD1 or TRBD2 (5 bases each). The V end was cut by 2 bases, the J end by 2 bases, with 12 bases between. The CDR3 is 16 residues long. Germline CDR1 and CDR2: LGHDT and YNNKEL (reference sequence). CDR3 nucleotides: TGTGCCAGCAGCCAAACGTGGGACCTTAACACCGGGGAGCTGTTTTTT. Translated: CASSQTWDLNTGELFF.

This chain links TRBV20-1 with TRBJ1-2; 7 nucleotides line up with TRBD1. J gave up 4 bases and V 5 bases, and 7 bases lay outside the gene matches. CDR1 and CDR2 (germline): DFQATT, SNEGSKA (reference sequence). The CDR3 runs to 13 residues. As DNA, the CDR3 is TGCAGTGCTCCGACCTACAGGGGCTATGGCTACACCTTC. This encodes CSAPTYRGYGYTF.

This clonotype showed up just a few times. The chain carries TRBV7-3 and TRBJ2-2; D is unresolved. Germline loops: CDR1 SGHTA, CDR2 FQGTGA. CDR3 length: 12 residues. V gave up 2 bases and J gave up 7 bases, with 5 bases separating them. The DNA of the CDR3 is TGTGCCAGCAGCTTACTCAGCGGGGAGCTGTTTTTT. This encodes CASSLLSGELFF.

CDR3 loop: CASSSQDTEAFF. The CDR3 DNA reads as TGTGCCAGCAGTTCGCAGGACACTGAAGCTTTCTTT. The rearrangement links TRBV6-5 to TRBJ1-1; no definite D call. CDR3 size: 12 residues. CDR1 is MNHEY, CDR2 SVGAGI, per germline. Trimming cost V 4 bases and J 3 bases, with 6 bases left between them.

The table lists this clonotype with a few counts. The chain joins TRBV3-1 to TRBJ2-3; either TRBD1 or TRBD2 may fit D (7 bases each). Trimming removed 4 bases from V and 4 bases from J, with 18 bases in between. Germline V gene sequence: CDR1 LGHDT, CDR2 YNNKEL (reference sequence). The CDR3 runs to 16 residues. This chain's CDR3 is CASSRRGGSVADTQYF. The CDR3 DNA sequence: TGTGCCAGCAGCCGCAGGGGGGGCTCAGTGGCAGATACGCAGTATTTT.

The rearrangement links TRBV7-8 to TRBJ1-6, with D possibly being TRBD1 (6 bases). The CDR3 consists of 14 residues. The V end lost 3 bases, the J end lost 5 bases, and 8 bases lay between the germline ends. Germline-derived CDR1 and CDR2 are SGHVS and FQNEAQ. CDR3 region: CASSFWTDNSPLHF. The DNA for the CDR3 is TGTGCCAGCAGCTTCTGGACAGATAATTCACCCCTCCACTTT.

The sample holds many counts of this clonotype. The chain uses TRBV20-1 and TRBJ1-5, with a tentative D call TRBD1 (6 bases). Germline V gives CDR1 DFQATT, CDR2 SNEGSKA (reference sequence). The CDR3 loop spans 13 amino acids. Trimming shortened V by 6 bases and J by 9 bases, and 18 bases separated the two germline ends. CDR3 bases: TGCAGTGCCCCGATTATAGGGGGGCGGCCCCAGCATTTT. Its protein product is CSAPIIGGRPQHF.

This clonotype was observed a few times. V usage is TRBV5-6 and J usage is TRBJ2-1, with a possible D match to TRBD2 (7 bases). Per germline, CDR1 SGHDT and CDR2 YYEEEE. Deletions cut 4 bases from V and 8 bases from J, with 22 bases between. CDR3 length: 16 amino acids. The CDR3 DNA is TGTGCCAGCAGCCCCCTGGATCGCGGGGGCGAGTATGAGCAGTTCTTC. Protein: CASSPLDRGGEYEQFF.

V and J are TRBV25-1 and TRBJ1-3; a weak D match, TRBD1 (5 bases). With 9 bases removed from V and 0 bases from J, the gap between germline ends came to 21 bases. CDR3 size: 17 residues. Germline V gives CDR1 MGHDK, CDR2 SYGVNS. The CDR3 loop is CASQIGDLSYSGNTIYF. CDR3 in DNA: TGTGCCAGTCAAATTGGGGACCTCTCCTACTCTGGAAACACCATATATTTT.

This clonotype was counted a single time. The chain recombines TRBV3-1 with TRBJ2-5; D remains ambiguous. Germline lookup yields CDR1 LGHDT and CDR2 YNNKEL (reference sequence). This CDR3 has 12 amino acids. Deletions cut 3 bases from V and 3 bases from J, with 5 bases between. The chain's CDR3 is CASSHGKETQYF. The CDR3 nucleotides read TGTGCCAGCAGCCACGGAAAAGAGACCCAGTACTTC.

This clonotype was counted a few times. V is TRBV3-1 and J is TRBJ2-1, with D perhaps TRBD1 (6 bases). The CDR3 has 16 amino acids. V was cut by 0 bases and J by 3 bases, with 12 bases left in between. Germline V gives CDR1 LGHDT, CDR2 YNNKEL (reference sequence). The chain's CDR3 is CASSQDPTGRYNEQFF. The DNA for the CDR3 is TGTGCCAGCAGCCAAGATCCAACAGGGCGCTACAATGAGCAGTTCTTC.

This clonotype was counted many times. The chain uses TRBV9 and TRBJ2-3; 8 positions agree with TRBD1. This CDR3 has 15 residues. Trimming took 3 bases from V and 2 from J; bases not matched to a gene: 5. CDR1 and CDR2 (germline): SGDLS, YYNGEE. The chain's CDR3 is CASSALGQVTDTQYF. The CDR3, as DNA: TGTGCCAGCAGCGCCCTGGGACAGGTCACAGATACGCAGTATTTT.

This clonotype has a handful of counts. This sequence joins TRBV30 and TRBJ2-7, with 9 positions matching TRBD1. The V and J ends lost 0 bases and 6 bases, in that order; junction bases with no gene match: 6. This CDR3 spans 14 amino acids. Per the germline V gene, CDR1 is GTSNPN and CDR2 is SVGIG (reference sequence). The DNA of the CDR3 is TGTGCCTGGAGTGTACTCGGGGGACAGGGCGAGCAGTACTTC. The encoded protein is CAWSVLGGQGEQYF.

The chain combines TRBV5-1 with TRBJ1-1; 7 bases are a match to TRBD1. V was pared by 4 bases and J by 1 base, with 10 bases of the junction left unmatched. The CDR3 sequence is 16 residues long. Germline CDR1 reads SGHRS; CDR2 reads YFSETQ. The CDR3 sequence is CASSVAVGTENTEAFF. CDR3 sequence (DNA): TGCGCCAGCAGCGTGGCGGTGGGGACAGAGAACACTGAAGCTTTCTTT.

This clonotype was observed a few times. The gene calls are TRBV9 and TRBJ1-5; 9 positions match TRBD1. Germline CDR1 is SGDLS and CDR2 is YYNGEE. The CDR3 extends over 17 amino acids. The J segment lost 2 bases and the V segment lost 3 bases, leaving 9 bases of the junction unmatched. CDR3 bases: TGTGCCAGCAGCGAAGGCGGGACAGGGTTTGGCAATCAGCCCCAGCATTTT. It translates to CASSEGGTGFGNQPQHF.

The sample holds many counts of this clonotype. The chain links TRBV5-1 to TRBJ2-3, with TRBD1 matching over 7 bases. This CDR3 region has 15 residues. Germline trimming cut 7 bases from V and 1 base from J; bases unmatched to any gene: 9. The germline V gene has CDR1 SGHRS and CDR2 YFSETQ. The DNA of the CDR3 is TGCGCCAGCGCATCGACAGGGATCCGCACAGATACGCAGTATTTT. This codes for CASASTGIRTDTQYF.

The V call is TRBV12-3 or TRBV12-4, the J call TRBJ2-5; D is unresolved. This CDR3 comprises 15 residues. The V and J ends lost 7 bases and 5 bases respectively, with 20 bases between them. CDR3 protein: CASTPAVGVLETQYF. The CDR3, as DNA: TGTGCCAGCACCCCGGCGGTAGGTGTATTGGAGACCCAGTACTTC.

This clonotype was counted at least ten times. The chain employs TRBV12-3 or TRBV12-4 and TRBJ1-2, with D perhaps matching TRBD1 (6 bases). The CDR3 is 14 amino acids. V lost 7 bases to trimming and J lost 2 bases, with 14 bases between them. The CDR3 nucleotides are TGTGCCAGCAAGAAAGGGGGTGAGAACTATGGCTACACCTTC. Its translation: CASKKGGENYGYTF.

This clonotype was counted between two and nine times. This chain links TRBV7-2 with TRBJ2-7, with a weak D call TRBD1 (5 bases). Trimming shortened V by 4 bases and J by 0 bases, and 10 bases separated the two germline ends. Germline CDR1 reads SGHTA; CDR2 reads FQGNSA. CDR3 size: 14 residues. The CDR3 sequence is CASSSRVTSYEQYF. DNA of the CDR3: TGTGCCAGCAGCTCCAGGGTCACCTCCTACGAGCAGTACTTC.

This clonotype was detected many times. This sequence joins TRBV6-5 and TRBJ2-3; 7 bases match TRBD1. V shed 2 bases and J 4 bases; nucleotides not matched to a gene: 3. From germline, CDR1 is MNHEY and CDR2 SVGAGI. The CDR3 runs to 14 residues. The CDR3 reads CASSYTTGPDTQYF. In DNA, the CDR3 is TGTGCCAGCAGTTACACGACAGGGCCAGATACGCAGTATTTT.

The table lists this clonotype with many counts. J is TRBJ1-5 and V is TRBV27; D not certain. Trimming left V 6 bases short and J 7 bases short, with 19 bases between. Germline CDR1 is MNHEY and CDR2 is SMNVEV (reference sequence). The CDR3 extends over 15 amino acids. CDR3 loop: CASRGGDGFEQPQHF. As DNA, the CDR3 is TGTGCCAGCAGGGGCGGGGATGGCTTCGAACAGCCCCAGCATTTT.

This clonotype was recorded a few times. The V call is TRBV7-2, the J call TRBJ2-3; possible D gene TRBD1, 5 bases. The CDR3 has 12 amino acids. The V end was cut by 4 bases, the J end by 6 bases, with 8 bases between. Germline V CDR1 and CDR2: SGHTA, FQGNSA. CDR3 sequence: CASSWTRDTQYF. CDR3 DNA sequence: TGTGCCAGCAGCTGGACACGCGATACGCAGTATTTT.

About this clonotype itself: A much larger clone lies a single base off, so this may be a read error. The chain carries TRBV29-1 and TRBJ2-1, with D tentatively TRBD1 (6 bases). Per the germline V gene, CDR1 is SQVTM and CDR2 is ANQGSEA. This CDR3 comprises 14 residues. V lost 6 bases and J lost 4, with 16 bases in between. The CDR3: CSVGPRQVYNEQFF. The CDR3, as DNA: TGCAGCGTAGGTCCTCGACAGGTTTACAATGAGCAGTTCTTC.

This clonotype was detected a few times. V and J are TRBV20-1 and TRBJ2-7, with a weak D call TRBD2 (7 bases). V was clipped by 6 bases and J by 6 bases, with 21 bases between them. This CDR3 contains 14 residues. From germline, CDR1 is DFQATT and CDR2 SNEGSKA (reference sequence). CDR3 coding DNA: TGCAGTGCCCCCTTTGACGGGGGGCGGATCGAGCAGTACTTC. Translation gives CSAPFDGGRIEQYF.

The gene calls are TRBV7-2 and TRBJ1-6; 7 nucleotides align to TRBD1. The J segment lost 7 bases and the V segment lost 6 bases, leaving 9 bases of the junction unmatched. The CDR3 totals 15 residues. Germline values: CDR1 SGHTA, CDR2 FQGNSA. The CDR3 region has the DNA TGTGCCAGCAGTTATGGCACAGGGGCCAATTCACCCCTCCACTTT. The encoded protein is CASSYGTGANSPLHF.

This clonotype has ten or more counts. The chain links TRBV5-1 to TRBJ1-6, with 7 positions matching TRBD1. With V trimmed by 0 bases and J by 4 bases, 4 bases remained unmatched. The germline V gene encodes CDR1 SGHRS and CDR2 YFSETQ. The CDR3 loop spans 16 amino acids. The CDR3 is CASSLATQGYNSPLHF. CDR3 DNA: TGCGCCAGCAGCTTGGCGACACAGGGGTATAATTCACCCCTCCACTTT.